This TCR beta chain was identified in a study of cytomegalovirus exposure and HLA in healthy donors. Points on this clone: The antigen remains unidentified. At one end the junction does not follow the germline gene, possibly because of a read error.

Looked up from germline, CDR1 is SSHAT and CDR2 is FNYEAQ (reference sequence). The CDR3 length is 15 residues. The PCR contained 60 Vbeta and 13 Jbeta primers. The table came from immunoSEQ multiplex PCR; TCRdb's copy has only in-frame clones and leaves some out. The data contain 85,000 to 100,000 clones, roughly 80% of them singletons. Study-wide findings and caveats: In vitro, three CMV-associated chains proved specific for CMV antigens. Published work reported that the classifier diagnosed cytomegalovirus status with high specificity and sensitivity. Association of under 20,000 TCR beta sequences with HLA alleles was found at 0.05 false discovery rate in a later analysis.

What was sequenced was PBMCs. This TCR came from a man in his fifties in good health and CMV-seropositive. The gene calls are TRBV7-7 and TRBJ2-3, with D unresolved. The CDR3, as DNA: TGTGCTAGCAGCTTCCGGTTAGCTAGCACAGATACGCAGTATTTT. Its translation: CASSFRLASTDTQYF.